This T cell receptor beta chain emerged from a study of blood T cell repertoires in COVID-19. Study at large: Samples taken during acute and convalescent COVID-19 were collected in the United States, Italy and Spain. PBMCs, B-cell-depleted T cells, or T cells were the source of the cDNA or gDNA that made up the material.

As originally analysed: Amplified reference gene primers provided the basis for estimating nucleated cell counts. Clones were read by immunoSEQ multiplex PCR, and TCRdb kept only the in-frame ones, dropping some. That table furnishes V, J and clone size, whereas the DNA furnished D and trimming. Of around 300,000 clones listed, around 85% are singletons. The sample holds one count of this clone. Sequenced sample: peripheral blood. The clonotype comes from a human donor in a cohort sampled during active COVID-19.

The chain's CDR3 is CASSEARINPEQYF. CDR3 DNA: TGCGCCAGCAGTGAGGCCAGGATAAACCCCGAGCAGTACTTC. The chain carries TRBV10-1 and TRBJ2-7, with unresolved D. Germline-derived CDR1 and CDR2 are WNHNN and SYGVQD (reference sequence). The CDR3 runs to 14 residues. V was cut by 2 bases and J by 6 bases, with 14 bases left in between.